The 27 T cell receptor beta chains below were found in one sample sequenced in a study of blood T cell repertoires in COVID-19. Here immunoSEQ multiplex PCR was the method, and the copy in TCRdb shows in-frame clones only, minus some. Here the sample spans 120,000 to 150,000 clones, less than 90% being singletons. The sample was PBMCs or T cells enriched from blood (not recorded which). Receptors originate from a woman aged 50 to 60 who had been exposed to COVID-19.

The chain carries TRBV7-3 and TRBJ2-5; 10 bases align to TRBD1. CDR1 and CDR2 from the germline V gene are SGHTA and FQGTGA. The CDR3 runs 15 residues. The V gene end was trimmed by 2 bases and the J gene end by 2 bases; junction bases not matched to a gene: 2. The CDR3 is CASSLGTGVQETQYF. The DNA of the CDR3 is TGTGCCAGCAGCTTAGGGACAGGGGTTCAAGAGACCCAGTACTTC.

The chain employs TRBV4-1 and TRBJ2-4; possible D gene TRBD1, 5 bases. Trimming removed 3 bases at V and 0 bases at J, with 9 bases between. Looked up from germline, CDR1 is MGHRA and CDR2 is YSYEKL. The CDR3 runs 15 residues. The CDR3 bases are TGCGCCAGCAGCCAGACAGATCTAGCCAAAAACATTCAGTACTTC. It is translated as CASSQTDLAKNIQYF.

This chain joins TRBV7-2 and TRBJ2-4; the D gene is possibly TRBD1 (5 bases). V shed 1 base and J shed 0 bases, with 7 bases lying between them. The CDR3 spans 15 residues. Germline lookup yields CDR1 SGHTA and CDR2 FQGNSA. CDR3 nucleotide sequence: TGTGCCAGCAGCTTAGAAGGGGTAGCCAAAAACATTCAGTACTTC. Amino acids: CASSLEGVAKNIQYF.

This chain joins TRBV7-9 and TRBJ1-5, with D possibly TRBD1 on 6 matching bases. This CDR3 is built from 14 residues. CDR1 and CDR2 from the germline V gene are SEHNR and FQNEAQ (reference sequence). Trimming left V 3 bases short and J 6 bases short, with 12 bases between. CDR3 DNA: TGTGCCAGCAGCTTGGGGGGGGCTGGTCAGCCCCAGCATTTT. Translation: CASSLGGAGQPQHF.

The chain couples TRBV7-2 to TRBJ1-6, with 7 bases matching TRBD1. The CDR3 covers 15 residues. Trimming at V came to 5 bases and at J to 9 bases, leaving 10 bases not matched to a gene. Germline V gives CDR1 SGHTA, CDR2 FQGNSA. The DNA of the CDR3 is TGTGCCAGCAGCCCTGGACAGGTTTCGGTTTCACCCCTCCACTTT. As protein: CASSPGQVSVSPLHF.

V is TRBV7-2 and J is TRBJ2-7; 8 nucleotides line up with TRBD1. CDR1 and CDR2 from the germline V gene are SGHTA and FQGNSA. The CDR3 length is 15 residues. J lost 1 base, V lost 5 bases, and 7 bases had no gene match. The CDR3 nucleotides read TGTGCCAGCAGCGCAAGACAGGGGTTATCCTACGAGCAGTACTTC. Its translation: CASSARQGLSYEQYF.

This clone was seen only a few times. The rearrangement links TRBV12-3 or TRBV12-4 to TRBJ2-1; D gene ambiguous. V lost 10 bases to trimming and J lost 0 bases, with 7 bases between them. CDR3 length: 12 residues. The CDR3: CATLSSYNEQFF. Written as DNA, the CDR3 is TGTGCCACCTTGAGCTCCTACAATGAGCAGTTCTTC.

V and J are TRBV5-5 and TRBJ2-3; D possibly corresponds to TRBD2 (5 bases). Between the trimmed V and J ends, which lost 5 bases and 3 bases, there was a span of 13 bases. CDR3 length: 14 residues. Per the germline V gene, CDR1 is SGHKS and CDR2 is YYEKEE (reference sequence). This CDR3 is CASREAVGTDTQYF. The CDR3 nucleotides read TGTGCCAGCAGGGAGGCGGTAGGTACAGATACGCAGTATTTT.

The J gene is TRBJ1-6, the V gene TRBV7-8; D is uncertain. The CDR3 extends over 17 amino acids. From germline, CDR1 is SGHVS and CDR2 FQNEAQ. Trimming stripped 5 bases from V and 6 bases from J, with 20 bases between. CDR3 nucleotide sequence: TGTGCCAGCAGCCCCTGGGCCTACCCCGTCTCTAATTCACCCCTCCACTTT. Translated: CASSPWAYPVSNSPLHF.

The V gene is TRBV27, the J gene TRBJ1-2; possibly TRBD1 for D (6 bases). Germline V CDR1 and CDR2: MNHEY, SMNVEV (reference sequence). This CDR3 region has 14 residues. V dropped 3 bases and J dropped 5 bases, with 13 bases sitting between them. CDR3 region: CASSFKGRGYGYTF. CDR3 nucleotides: TGTGCCAGCAGTTTTAAGGGCAGGGGATATGGCTACACCTTC.

The CDR3, as DNA: TGTGCCAGCAGGGGACATCCGAACACTGAAGCTTTCTTT. Protein product: CASRGHPNTEAFF. The chain combines TRBV12-3 or TRBV12-4 with TRBJ1-1; possible D gene TRBD1, 6 bases. The CDR3 extends over 13 amino acids. The germline V and J ends were trimmed by 6 bases and 1 base, with 9 bases remaining between them.

CDR3: CASRHPRAGELFF. The CDR3 DNA is TGTGCCAGCAGGCACCCCAGGGCCGGGGAGCTGTTTTTT. The chain uses TRBV12-3 or TRBV12-4 and TRBJ2-2; tentatively, D is TRBD1 (5 bases). The CDR3 is 13 residues long. V lost 6 bases, J lost 6 bases, and 11 bases lay in between.

The CDR3 sequence is CASSLVSAGAGGANVLTF. The CDR3 region has the DNA TGTGCCAGCAGCTTAGTGTCGGCAGGGGCAGGTGGGGCCAACGTCCTGACTTTC. V gene TRBV7-9 combines with J gene TRBJ2-6, with D maybe TRBD1 (6 bases). There are 18 residues in the CDR3. V shed 1 base and J shed 3 bases, with 16 bases lying between them. Germline assignment: CDR1 SEHNR and CDR2 FQNEAQ (reference sequence).

In DNA form, the CDR3 reads TGTGCCTGGGACAGGGGCATGAACACTGAAGCTTTCTTT. Its protein is CAWDRGMNTEAFF. This rearrangement joins TRBV30 to TRBJ1-1; 8 bases are shared with TRBD1. Germline values: CDR1 GTSNPN, CDR2 SVGIG (reference sequence). The J segment lost 0 bases and the V segment lost 5 bases, leaving 2 bases of the junction unmatched. The CDR3 runs 13 residues.

This rearrangement joins TRBV6-6 to TRBJ2-1; 10 bases align to TRBD1. The junction had 11 bases not matched to a gene; V was cut back by 6 bases and J by 6 bases. Germline CDR1 reads MNHNY; CDR2 reads SVGAGI (reference sequence). The CDR3 covers 16 residues. Here the CDR3 reads CASRPPGQGSSNEQFF. The CDR3 DNA follows: TGTGCCAGCAGGCCCCCGGGACAGGGGTCTTCCAATGAGCAGTTCTTC.

The chain recombines TRBV11-2 with TRBJ2-7; 7 bases align to TRBD2. Germline V gives CDR1 SGHAT, CDR2 FQNNGV. Germline trimming cut 1 base from V and 3 bases from J; bases unmatched to any gene: 0. This CDR3 is 13 amino acids long. This CDR3 reads CASSLGGGYEQYF. The CDR3 DNA reads TGTGCCAGCAGCTTAGGGGGGGGCTACGAGCAGTACTTC.

The V and J genes are TRBV5-5 and TRBJ2-5, with D perhaps TRBD2 (6 bases). Germline lookup yields CDR1 SGHKS and CDR2 YYEKEE (reference sequence). The CDR3 covers 14 residues. Between the trimmed V and J ends, which lost 3 bases and 5 bases, there was a span of 14 bases. CDR3 in DNA: TGTGCCAGCAGCTGGGGACTTCAGGTCGAGACCCAGTACTTC. It encodes CASSWGLQVETQYF.

V is TRBV18 and J is TRBJ1-1; TRBD1 agrees at 7 bases. The CDR3 length is 12 residues. Unmatched junction bases numbered 1, after V lost 3 bases and J lost 6 bases. CDR1 KGHSH and CDR2 LQKENI come from the germline V gene. CDR3 sequence (DNA): TGTGCCAGCTCACCGCAGGGGGCTGAAGCTTTCTTT. This encodes CASSPQGAEAFF.

The chain is built from TRBV4-1 and TRBJ2-3; 11 bases line up with TRBD1. The CDR3 extends over 17 amino acids. The trim removed 1 base at V and 4 bases at J, leaving 7 bases unmatched. From germline, CDR1 is MGHRA and CDR2 YSYEKL. The CDR3 sequence is CASSQGWRDRGADTQYF. The CDR3 DNA follows: TGCGCCAGCAGCCAAGGGTGGAGGGACAGGGGGGCAGATACGCAGTATTTT.

The CDR3 coding sequence is TGTGCCAGCAGCGTAGTCGGAGCGGGGGGTTACCAAGAGACCCAGTACTTC. Translation gives CASSVVGAGGYQETQYF. The chain employs TRBV9 and TRBJ2-5; 9 bases are a match to TRBD2. This CDR3 is 17 amino acids long. The germline V gene has CDR1 SGDLS and CDR2 YYNGEE. The V gene end was trimmed by 0 bases and the J gene end by 0 bases; junction bases not matched to a gene: 6.

The rearrangement uses TRBV6-2 or TRBV6-3 and TRBJ2-2; D is unresolved. CDR3 size: 16 residues. The V gene's germline CDR1 is MNHEY and CDR2 SVGEGT. The ends were cut back, 2 bases at V and 0 bases at J, with 10 bases in the middle. The CDR3 coding sequence is TGTGCCAGCAGTTACCAGCGAAGGTCGAACACCGGGGAGCTGTTTTTT. As protein: CASSYQRRSNTGELFF.

The chain carries TRBV11-2 and TRBJ1-6; a weak D match, TRBD1 (6 bases). Germline V gives CDR1 SGHAT, CDR2 FQNNGV. The CDR3 contains 13 residues. Trimming pared 4 bases from V and 7 bases from J, leaving 8 bases between. The CDR3 DNA reads TGTGCCAGCAGCTCTGACAGGAATTCACCCCTCCACTTT. This translates into CASSSDRNSPLHF. Combining the CDR3 with reference TRBV11-2 and TRBJ1-6 gives the whole variable domain EAGVAQSPRYKIIEKRQSVAFWCNPISGHATLYWYQQILGQGPKLLIQFQNNGVVDDSQLPKDRFSAERLKGVDSTLKIQPAKLEDSAVYLCASSSDRNSPLHFGNGTRLTVT.

The rearrangement links TRBV9 to TRBJ2-2, with D possibly TRBD1 on 6 matching bases. Trimming removed 4 bases at V and 3 bases at J, with 10 bases between. This CDR3 has 14 amino acids. From germline, CDR1 is SGDLS and CDR2 YYNGEE. CDR3 amino acids: CASSIRTDTGELFF. CDR3 DNA: TGTGCCAGCAGCATAAGGACAGACACCGGGGAGCTGTTTTTT.

This rearrangement joins TRBV19 to TRBJ2-1; 9 bases match TRBD2. Germline CDR1 LNHDA, CDR2 SQIVND (reference sequence). The V segment lost 6 bases and the J segment 3 bases; nucleotides outside the gene matches: 15. CDR3 length: 18 residues. In DNA, the CDR3 is TGTGCCAGTAGGTTGGGTGACGCGGGGGGGAGATACTACAATGAGCAGTTCTTC. It encodes CASRLGDAGGRYYNEQFF.

The sample holds one count of this clone. The V and J genes are TRBV5-1 and TRBJ1-1, with D tentatively TRBD1 (6 bases). Germline CDR1 SGHRS, CDR2 YFSETQ. The CDR3 has 14 residues. V lost 4 bases to trimming and J lost 0 bases, with 10 bases between them. The CDR3 loop reads CASSVGGLNTEAFF. The CDR3 DNA sequence: TGCGCCAGCAGCGTGGGGGGCTTGAACACTGAAGCTTTCTTT.

V usage is TRBV21-1 and J usage is TRBJ2-7; TRBD2 reflects the table's D call only, with no check against the DNA. TRBV21-1 is a documented pseudogene. CDR3 size: 15 residues. The CDR3 DNA is TGTGCCAGCAGCAAAGGTCGGCTAGTACCCTACGAGCAGTACTTC. This sequence encodes CASSKGRLVPYEQYF.

This clone was recorded a few times. V is TRBV29-1 and J is TRBJ1-1; D ambiguous. Germline values: CDR1 SQVTM, CDR2 ANQGSEA. The CDR3 is 12 residues long. Trimming took off 7 bases at V and 6 bases at J, with 15 bases between the two ends. CDR3 region: CSGENSGAEAFF. CDR3 DNA: TGCAGCGGGGAAAATAGCGGGGCTGAAGCTTTCTTT.